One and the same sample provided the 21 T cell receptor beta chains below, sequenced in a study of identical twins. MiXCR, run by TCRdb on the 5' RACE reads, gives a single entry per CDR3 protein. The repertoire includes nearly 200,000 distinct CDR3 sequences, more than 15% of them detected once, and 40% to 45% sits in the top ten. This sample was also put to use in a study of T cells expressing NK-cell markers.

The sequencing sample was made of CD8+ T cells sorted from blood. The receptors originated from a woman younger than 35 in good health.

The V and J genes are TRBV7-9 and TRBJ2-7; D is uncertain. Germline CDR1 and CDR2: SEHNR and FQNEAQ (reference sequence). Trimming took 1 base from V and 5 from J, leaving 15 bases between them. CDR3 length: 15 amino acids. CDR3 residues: CASSLVVAAPHEQYF. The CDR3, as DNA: TGTGCCAGCAGCTTAGTGGTCGCAGCCCCCCACGAGCAGTACTTC.

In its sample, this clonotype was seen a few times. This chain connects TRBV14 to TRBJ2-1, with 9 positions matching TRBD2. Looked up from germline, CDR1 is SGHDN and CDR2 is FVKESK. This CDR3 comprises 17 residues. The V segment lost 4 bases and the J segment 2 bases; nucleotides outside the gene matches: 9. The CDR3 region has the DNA TGTGCCAGCAGCCCAGCCTCCCTAGCGGGACCCTACAATGAGCAGTTCTTC. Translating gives CASSPASLAGPYNEQFF.

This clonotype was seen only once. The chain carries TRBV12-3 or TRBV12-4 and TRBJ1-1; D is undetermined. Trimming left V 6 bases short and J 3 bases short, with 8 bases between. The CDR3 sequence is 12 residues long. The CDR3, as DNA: TGTGCCAGCAGACTAGGGTACACTGAAGCTTTCTTT. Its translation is CASRLGYTEAFF.

CDR3 DNA: TGTGCCAGCCTGGCGGCGGCCTACAATGAGCAGTTCTTC. It encodes CASLAAAYNEQFF. The chain links TRBV6-1 to TRBJ2-1; D not certain. From germline, CDR1 is MNHNS and CDR2 SASEGT. V shed 8 bases and J shed 2 bases, with 10 bases lying between them. The CDR3 spans 13 residues.

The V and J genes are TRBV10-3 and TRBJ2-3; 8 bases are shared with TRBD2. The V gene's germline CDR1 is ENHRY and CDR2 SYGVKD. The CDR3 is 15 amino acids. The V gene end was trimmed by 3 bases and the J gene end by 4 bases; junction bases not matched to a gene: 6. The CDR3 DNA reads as TGTGCCATCAGTGATTTTAGCGGGATGGCAGATACGCAGTATTTT. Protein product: CAISDFSGMADTQYF.

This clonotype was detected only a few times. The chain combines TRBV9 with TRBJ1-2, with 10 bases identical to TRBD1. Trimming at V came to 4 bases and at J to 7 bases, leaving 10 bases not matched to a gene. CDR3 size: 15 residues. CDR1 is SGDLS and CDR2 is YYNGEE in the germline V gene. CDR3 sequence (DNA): TGTGCCAGCAGCCAAACCGGGACAGGGGTTTCTGGCTACACCTTC. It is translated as CASSQTGTGVSGYTF.

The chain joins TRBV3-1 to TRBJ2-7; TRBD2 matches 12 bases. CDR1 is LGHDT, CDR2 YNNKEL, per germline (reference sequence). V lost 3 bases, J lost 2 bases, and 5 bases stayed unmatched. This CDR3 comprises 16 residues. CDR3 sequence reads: CASSHKGLAGTYEQYF. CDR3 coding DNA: TGTGCCAGCAGCCATAAAGGACTAGCGGGAACCTACGAGCAGTACTTC.

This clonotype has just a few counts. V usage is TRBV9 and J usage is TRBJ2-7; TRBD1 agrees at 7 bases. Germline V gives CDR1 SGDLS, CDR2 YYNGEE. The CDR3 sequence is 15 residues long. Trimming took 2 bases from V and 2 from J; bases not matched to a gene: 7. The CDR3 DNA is TGTGCCAGCAGCGTCGAGGGGGCGCGGACCTACGAGCAGTACTTC. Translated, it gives CASSVEGARTYEQYF.

As DNA, the CDR3 is TGTGCCAGCAGTCAAGGACAGGATTACACCGGGGAGCTGTTTTTT. This translates into CASSQGQDYTGELFF. The V call is TRBV12-3 or TRBV12-4, the J call TRBJ2-2; 7 bases are shared with TRBD1. After removal of 5 bases from V and 3 bases from J, the junction contained 6 bases not matched to a gene. The CDR3 has 15 amino acids.

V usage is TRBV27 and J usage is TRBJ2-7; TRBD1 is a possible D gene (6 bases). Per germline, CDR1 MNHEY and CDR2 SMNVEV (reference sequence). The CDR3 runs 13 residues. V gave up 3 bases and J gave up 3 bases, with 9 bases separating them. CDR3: CASSFGQFYEQYF. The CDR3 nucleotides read TGTGCCAGCAGTTTCGGACAGTTCTACGAGCAGTACTTC.

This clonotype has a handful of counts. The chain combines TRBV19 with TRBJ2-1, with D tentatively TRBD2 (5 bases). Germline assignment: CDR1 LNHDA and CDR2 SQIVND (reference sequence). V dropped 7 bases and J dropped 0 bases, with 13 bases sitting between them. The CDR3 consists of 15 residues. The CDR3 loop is CASIASETSYNEQFF. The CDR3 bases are TGTGCCAGTATAGCGTCAGAGACCTCCTACAATGAGCAGTTCTTC.

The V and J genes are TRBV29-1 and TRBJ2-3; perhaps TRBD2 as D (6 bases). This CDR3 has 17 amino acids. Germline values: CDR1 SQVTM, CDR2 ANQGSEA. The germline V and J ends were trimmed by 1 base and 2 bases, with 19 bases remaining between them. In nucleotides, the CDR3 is TGCAGCGTTGAAGGAGGAGGAGCGGGTCCGGTCACAGATACGCAGTATTTT. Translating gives CSVEGGGAGPVTDTQYF.

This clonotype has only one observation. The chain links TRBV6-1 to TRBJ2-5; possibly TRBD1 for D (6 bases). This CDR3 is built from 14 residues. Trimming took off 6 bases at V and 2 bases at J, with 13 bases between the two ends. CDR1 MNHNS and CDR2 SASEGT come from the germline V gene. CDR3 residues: CASSTLGGQETQYF. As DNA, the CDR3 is TGTGCCAGCAGCACCCTAGGGGGACAAGAGACCCAGTACTTC.

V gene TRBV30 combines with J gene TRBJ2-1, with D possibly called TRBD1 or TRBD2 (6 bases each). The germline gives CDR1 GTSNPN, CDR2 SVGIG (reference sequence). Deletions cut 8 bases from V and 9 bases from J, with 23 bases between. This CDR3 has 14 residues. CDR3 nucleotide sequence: TGTGCCGAAGACCGATTCGGCGGGGACACTGAGCAGTTCTTC. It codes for CAEDRFGGDTEQFF. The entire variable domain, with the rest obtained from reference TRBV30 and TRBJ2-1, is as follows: SQTIHQWPATLVQPVGSPLSLECTVEGTSNPNLYWYRQAAGRGLQLLFYSVGIGQISSEVPQNLSASRPQDRQFILSSKKLLLSDSGFYLCAEDRFGGDTEQFFGPGTRLTVL.

The CDR3 protein is CATSRESRPTGELFF. The DNA for the CDR3 is TGTGCCACCAGCAGAGAATCCAGACCGACCGGGGAGCTGTTTTTT. The J gene is TRBJ2-2, the V gene TRBV15; no reliable D call. The V end lost 0 bases, the J end lost 5 bases, and 10 bases lay between the germline ends. The CDR3 runs 15 residues. Germline CDR1 reads LNHNV; CDR2 reads YYDKDF (reference sequence).

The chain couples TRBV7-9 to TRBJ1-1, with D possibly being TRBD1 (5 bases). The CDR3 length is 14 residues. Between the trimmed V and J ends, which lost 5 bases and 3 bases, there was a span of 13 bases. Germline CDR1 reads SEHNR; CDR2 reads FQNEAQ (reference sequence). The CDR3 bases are TGTGCCAGCAGCCCTAGGGGAAGGGACACTGAAGCTTTCTTT. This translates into CASSPRGRDTEAFF.

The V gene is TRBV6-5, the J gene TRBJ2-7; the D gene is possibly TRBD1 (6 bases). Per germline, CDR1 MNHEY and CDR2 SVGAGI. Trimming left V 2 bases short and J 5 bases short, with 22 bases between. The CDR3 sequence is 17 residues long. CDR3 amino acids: CASSYTPYNTGTHEQYF. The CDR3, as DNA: TGTGCCAGCAGTTACACGCCCTACAATACAGGGACCCACGAGCAGTACTTC.

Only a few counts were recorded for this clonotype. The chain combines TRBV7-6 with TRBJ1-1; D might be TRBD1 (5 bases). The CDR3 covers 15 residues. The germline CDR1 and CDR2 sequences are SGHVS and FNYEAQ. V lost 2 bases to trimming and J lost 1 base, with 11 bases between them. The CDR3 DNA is TGTGCCAGCAGCTTAACTAGCAGGGCGAACACTGAAGCTTTCTTT. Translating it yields CASSLTSRANTEAFF.

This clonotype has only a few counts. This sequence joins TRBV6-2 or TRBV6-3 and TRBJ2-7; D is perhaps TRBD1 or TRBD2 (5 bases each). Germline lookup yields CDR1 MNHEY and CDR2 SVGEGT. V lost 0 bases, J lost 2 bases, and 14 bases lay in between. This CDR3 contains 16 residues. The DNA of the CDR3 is TGTGCCAGCAGTTACTCCGTAGGGGACCTCACCTACGAGCAGTACTTC. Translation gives CASSYSVGDLTYEQYF.

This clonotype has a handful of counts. The CDR3 sequence: CASSATSGFYGYTF. CDR3 DNA sequence: TGTGCCAGCAGTGCCACCTCAGGTTTTTATGGCTACACCTTC. This chain joins TRBV6-2 or TRBV6-3 and TRBJ1-2, with D unresolved. This CDR3 comprises 14 residues. Looked up from germline, CDR1 is MNHEY and CDR2 is SVGEGT. Deletions cut 5 bases from V and 5 bases from J, with 15 bases between.

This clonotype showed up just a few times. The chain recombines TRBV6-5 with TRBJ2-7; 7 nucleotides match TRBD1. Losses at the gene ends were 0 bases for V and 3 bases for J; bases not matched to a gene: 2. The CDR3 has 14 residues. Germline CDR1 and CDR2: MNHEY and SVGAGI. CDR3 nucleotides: TGTGCCAGCAGTTACTCGACAGGGAACTACGAGCAGTACTTC. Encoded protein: CASSYSTGNYEQYF.